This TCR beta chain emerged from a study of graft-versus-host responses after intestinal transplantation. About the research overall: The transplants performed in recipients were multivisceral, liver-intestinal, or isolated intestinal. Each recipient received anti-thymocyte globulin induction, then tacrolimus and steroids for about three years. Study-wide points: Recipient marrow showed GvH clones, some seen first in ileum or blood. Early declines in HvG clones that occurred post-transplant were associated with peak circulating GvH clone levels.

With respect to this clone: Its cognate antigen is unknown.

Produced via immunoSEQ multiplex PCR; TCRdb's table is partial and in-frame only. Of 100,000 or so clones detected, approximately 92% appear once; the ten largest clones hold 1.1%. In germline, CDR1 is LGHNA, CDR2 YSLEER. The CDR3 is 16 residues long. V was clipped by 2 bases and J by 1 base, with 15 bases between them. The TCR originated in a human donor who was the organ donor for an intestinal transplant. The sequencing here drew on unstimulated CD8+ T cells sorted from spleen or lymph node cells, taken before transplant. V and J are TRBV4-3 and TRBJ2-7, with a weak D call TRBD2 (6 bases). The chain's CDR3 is CASSQMWREGSYEQYF. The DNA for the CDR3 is TGCGCCAGCAGCCAAATGTGGCGGGAAGGTTCCTACGAGCAGTACTTC.